Listed below are T cell receptor beta chains from one sample, sequenced in a study of cytomegalovirus exposure and HLA in healthy donors. Sequencing used immunoSEQ multiplex PCR; TCRdb keeps in-frame clones, though not all of them. The sample shows 120,000 or so clones, roughly 87% of them seen only once. The specimen was PBMCs. All receptors come from a woman aged 18-29 years in good health and CMV-seronegative. The CDR3 runs from the conserved cysteine through the conserved F or W. The D gene is left open where the match is weak. The size of a clone is reported for some rows only, either as once, few or many, or as a class for expanded clones.

d_gene: -
v_gene: TRBV10-3
j_gene: TRBJ1-3
abundance: -
CDR3nt: TGTGCCATCAGTGAGTCGCAGCGCTCTGGAAACACCATATATTTT
CDR3aa: CAISESQRSGNTIYF

d_gene: -
v_gene: TRBV5-1
j_gene: TRBJ2-2
abundance: -
CDR3nt: TGCGCCAGCAACCCCCAGGGGCACACCGGGGAGCTGTTTTTT
CDR3aa: CASNPQGHTGELFF

d_gene: TRBD2
v_gene: TRBV10-1
j_gene: TRBJ2-1
abundance: -
CDR3nt: TGCGCCAGTGCCGATTCTAGCGGGTCGTACAATGAGCAGTTCTTC
CDR3aa: CASADSSGSYNEQFF

d_gene: -
v_gene: TRBV5-4
j_gene: TRBJ1-6
abundance: -
CDR3nt: TGTGCCAGCAGCCAATCGGCACACGACAGTTCACCCCTCCACTTT
CDR3aa: CASSQSAHDSSPLHF

d_gene: -
v_gene: TRBV15
j_gene: TRBJ2-2
abundance: -
CDR3nt: TGTGCCACCAGCAACCGGGACACAGAGAACACCGGGGAGCTGTTTTTT
CDR3aa: CATSNRDTENTGELFF

d_gene: -
v_gene: TRBV28
j_gene: TRBJ2-3
abundance: -
CDR3nt: TGTGCCAGCAGTTTCTCAGATACGCAGTATTTT
CDR3aa: CASSFSDTQYF

d_gene: TRBD1
v_gene: TRBV7-9
j_gene: TRBJ2-7
abundance: -
CDR3nt: TGTGCCAGCACCATTGGAGACAGGGAATCCTTC
CDR3aa: CASTIGDRESF

d_gene: -
v_gene: TRBV6-1
j_gene: TRBJ2-1
abundance: -
CDR3nt: TGTGCCAGCAGTGAAGGAGTTAGCTCCTACAATGAGCAGTTCTTC
CDR3aa: CASSEGVSSYNEQFF

d_gene: TRBD1
v_gene: TRBV7-9
j_gene: TRBJ1-5
abundance: -
CDR3nt: TGTGCCAGCAGCGGACAGGGGATGGGTCAGCCCCAGCATTTT
CDR3aa: CASSGQGMGQPQHF

d_gene: TRBD2
v_gene: TRBV6-1
j_gene: TRBJ2-7
abundance: -
CDR3nt: TGTGCCAGCATCCCCGGGGGGAGCTCCTACGAGCAGTACTTC
CDR3aa: CASIPGGSSYEQYF

d_gene: TRBD2
v_gene: TRBV7-2
j_gene: TRBJ2-5
abundance: once
CDR3nt: TGTGCCAGCAGCTTAGCGCTTTCTAGCGGTGAGACCCAGTACTTC
CDR3aa: CASSLALSSGETQYF